Reported below is one T cell receptor (beta chain). Its antigen is not yet known. Base quality data are lacking; no much larger clone is found one base away. Expansion of CD8+CD57+ cells had been shown by flow cytometry in the patients chosen for sequencing. Severe acquired aplastic anemia was diagnosed in all patients according to International Study of Aplastic Anemia and Agranulocytosis and Camitta criteria. Patients had received no therapy at the time of blood sampling. The study deep-sequenced TCR repertoires of sorted CD4+ and CD8+ blood T cells from severe aplastic anemia patients and healthy subjects. In the USA, patient enrollment took place under clinicaltrials.gov protocols 00001620, 01623167, 00001397, 00071045, 00081523 and 00961064. Ficoll-Paque density gradient centrifugation was used to isolate peripheral blood mononuclear cells. Before DNA was extracted, CD4+ and CD8+ T cells were sorted using either FACS or magnetic beads.

From a lookup of the germline V gene, CDR1 and CDR2 are SNHLY and FYNNEI. V is cut by 7 bases and J by 8 bases, and the space between the germline ends is 11 bases. Including cysteine and phenylalanine, the CDR3 has 12 amino acids. Just CDR3 DNA is preserved here, 36 bases in frame from base 1. Genomic DNA served as template for TCR beta VDJ combination and CDR3 sequence profiling. An Illumina HiSeq 2000 was the platform used for TCR repertoire sequencing. The study's own analysis went as follows. TRBV/TRBJ rearrangement plots, CDR3 size and DJ length profiles, and Simpson's diversity index were used to assess repertoires. The most abundant DNA sequence in the deep sequencing data was defined as the immunodominant clone. CDR3 amino acid sequences were checked for sharing between subjects and were compared against published repertoires and the VDJdb database. Clones were called with MiXCR by TCRdb after fastp trimmed the public reads at Q25, and only in-frame beta chains were retained. Each entry merges the rows of one CDR3 protein and shows their most common DNA and genes. TCRdb's processing, not the study's, gives the V and J calls here. Counted in this sample were about 180,000 distinct CDR3 sequences; around 50% of them appeared once. 10% to 15% of the sample belongs to the ten largest clones.

The data were taken from a study of CD8+CD57+ T cells in acquired aplastic anemia (dated by TCRdb to about 2018). A note on the overall study: A mean of around 3 ug of DNA, ranging from about 0.17 to 30 ug, was extracted from sorted CD4+ and CD8+ cells. CD8+CD57+ expansion was defined as frequency above the mean frequency observed in healthy subjects. What the study reported, not specific to this receptor: CD8+ Simpson's diversity did not differ significantly between patients and healthy controls (P=0.060). Over 25 CD8+ CDR3 sequences were found in both patients and controls but appeared to be highly expressed in patients and within the immunodominant clones of the patients.

This TCR derives from a human donor with aplastic anemia. The rearranged segments are TRBV2 and TRBJ2-2; TRBD2 is perhaps the D gene, given 6 matching bases. Sequences were obtained from sorted CD4+, CD8+, or CD8+CD57+ T cells (not recorded which) from PBMCs. Here the CDR3 is given as CASKEGVGELFF. Here is the DNA: TGTGCCAGCAAGGAGGGAGTGGGGGAGCTGTTTTTT.